The T cell receptor beta chain described here comes from a study of cytomegalovirus exposure and HLA in healthy donors. Notes on this clone: What it recognizes is unknown.

This PCR relied on a set of 60 Vbeta primers and 13 Jbeta primers. Produced via immunoSEQ multiplex PCR; TCRdb's table is partial and in-frame only. The sample shows about 62,000 clones, 87% of them seen only once. The V gene end was trimmed by 7 bases and the J gene end by 9 bases; junction bases not matched to a gene: 11. The germline CDR1 and CDR2 sequences are SNHLY and FYNNEI. This CDR3 has 14 residues. Overall study results and limits: A later analysis appeared to link common viral pathogens to several of the most significant clusters. In a later analysis, across HLA loci, associated TCR counts were highest for DRB1, lowest for HLA-C.

This receptor was identified in a man younger than 35 in good health and CMV-seronegative. The sample was PBMCs. The V gene is TRBV2, the J gene TRBJ2-1, with 8 nucleotides matching TRBD1. CDR3 bases: TGTGCCAGCACGGTAGGACAGGGAGAGTTTGAGCAGTTCTTC. This translates into CASTVGQGEFEQFF.